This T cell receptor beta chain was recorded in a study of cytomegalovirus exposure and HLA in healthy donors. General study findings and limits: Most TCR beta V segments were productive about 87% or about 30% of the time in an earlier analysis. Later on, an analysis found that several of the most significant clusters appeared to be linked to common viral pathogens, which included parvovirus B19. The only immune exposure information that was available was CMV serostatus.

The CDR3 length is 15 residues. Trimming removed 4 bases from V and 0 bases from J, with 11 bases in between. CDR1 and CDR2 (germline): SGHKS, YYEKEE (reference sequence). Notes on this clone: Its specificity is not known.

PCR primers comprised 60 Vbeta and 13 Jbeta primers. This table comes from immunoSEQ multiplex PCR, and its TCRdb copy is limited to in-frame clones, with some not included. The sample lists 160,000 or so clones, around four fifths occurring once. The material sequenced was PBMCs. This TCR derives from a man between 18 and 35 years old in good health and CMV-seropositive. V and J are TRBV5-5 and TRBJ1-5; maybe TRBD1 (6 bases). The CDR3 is CASSRSGDSNQPQHF. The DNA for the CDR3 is TGTGCCAGCAGCAGATCAGGGGATAGCAATCAGCCCCAGCATTTT. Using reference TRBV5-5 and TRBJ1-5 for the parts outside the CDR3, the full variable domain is DAGVTQSPTHLIKTRGQQVTLRCSPISGHKSVSWYQQVLGQGPQFIFQYYEKEERGRGNFPDRFSARQFPNYSSELNVNALLLGDSALYLCASSRSGDSNQPQHFGDGTRLSIL.